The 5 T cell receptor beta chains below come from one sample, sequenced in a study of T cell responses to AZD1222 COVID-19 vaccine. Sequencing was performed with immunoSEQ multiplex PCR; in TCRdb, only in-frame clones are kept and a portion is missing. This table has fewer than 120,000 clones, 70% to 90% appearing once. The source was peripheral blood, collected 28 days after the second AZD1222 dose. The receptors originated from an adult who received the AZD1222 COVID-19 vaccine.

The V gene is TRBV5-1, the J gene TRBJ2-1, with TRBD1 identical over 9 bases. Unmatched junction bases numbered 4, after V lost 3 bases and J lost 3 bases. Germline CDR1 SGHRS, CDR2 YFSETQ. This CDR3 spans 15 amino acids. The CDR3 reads CASSWTGAGYNEQFF. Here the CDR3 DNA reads TGCGCCAGCAGCTGGACAGGGGCGGGCTACAATGAGCAGTTCTTC.

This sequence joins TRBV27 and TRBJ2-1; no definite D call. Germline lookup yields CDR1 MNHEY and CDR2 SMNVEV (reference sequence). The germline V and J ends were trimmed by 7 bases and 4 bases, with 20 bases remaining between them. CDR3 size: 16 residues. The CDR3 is CASTQLGTTFYNEQFF. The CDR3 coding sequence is TGTGCCAGCACCCAGTTAGGTACTACTTTTTACAATGAGCAGTTCTTC.

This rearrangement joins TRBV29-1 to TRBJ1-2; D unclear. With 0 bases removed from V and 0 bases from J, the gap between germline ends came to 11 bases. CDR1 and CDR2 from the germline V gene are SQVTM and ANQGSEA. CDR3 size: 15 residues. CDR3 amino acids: CSVEDPTRANYGYTF. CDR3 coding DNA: TGCAGCGTTGAAGATCCTACAAGAGCTAACTATGGCTACACCTTC.

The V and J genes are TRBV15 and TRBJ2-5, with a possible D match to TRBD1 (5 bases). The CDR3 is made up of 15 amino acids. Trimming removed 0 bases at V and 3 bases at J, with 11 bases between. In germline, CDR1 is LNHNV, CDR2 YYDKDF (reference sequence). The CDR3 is CATSRDRTPEETQYF. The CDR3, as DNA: TGTGCCACCAGCAGAGATCGGACACCGGAAGAGACCCAGTACTTC.

The CDR3 DNA reads as TGTGCCTGGCACACTAGCGGGAGGCCCGAGCAGTACTTC. It is translated as CAWHTSGRPEQYF. This chain links TRBV30 with TRBJ2-7; 12 bases agree with TRBD2. The CDR3 runs 13 residues. V lost 5 bases, J lost 6 bases, and 5 bases stayed unmatched. Germline CDR1 is GTSNPN and CDR2 is SVGIG (reference sequence).